The present entry profiles one T cell receptor (beta chain) with its context. What it binds is not known. As processed by the authors: ImmunoSEQ gave junction-only sequences without quality scores, so filtering differed. Clones were sequenced by immunoSEQ multiplex PCR, and TCRdb holds only the in-frame ones, with some missing. V and J calls and clone size are as listed in that table; D and trimming were resolved from the DNA. This sample yields hundreds of thousands of clones, of which approximately 73% are seen a single time; 1.5% to 2% belongs to the top ten. This entry is derived from a study of shared clonotypes between healthy human individuals. This CDR3 is built from 15 residues. In germline, CDR1 is MNHEY, CDR2 SMNVEV (reference sequence). V was cut by 6 bases and J by 0 bases, with 12 bases left in between. Study outcomes and limitations: Naive CD4 clonotypes overlapped across a handful of donors at approximately 4.5%. Rarefaction curves obtained for sorted subsets showed sequencing incomplete despite large depth.

The sample taken for sequencing was memory CD4+ T cells sorted from blood. The subset is: CD45RA-negative fraction. This sequence was found in a woman in her twenties or thirties in good health. J is TRBJ2-1 and V is TRBV27; no firm D call. This CDR3 is CASRVGPSSYNEQFF. CDR3 DNA: TGTGCCAGCAGAGTGGGCCCGAGCTCCTACAATGAGCAGTTCTTC.